This T cell receptor (beta chain) was retrieved from a study of shared clonotypes between healthy human individuals. Study-level results: The genetic and exposure-history diversity represented was limited by few donors.

All the donors were Caucasian adults who lived in Nashville, Tennessee. Samples left unsorted employed about 100 million PBMCs for genomic DNA. V was pared by 4 bases and J by 8 bases, with 8 bases of the junction left unmatched. CDR1 and CDR2 (germline): LGHNA, YSLEER. The CDR3 loop spans 15 amino acids. Comment on this clone: The antigen remains unidentified.

This table comes from immunoSEQ multiplex PCR, and its TCRdb copy is limited to in-frame clones, with some not included. Here the sample spans some 510,000 clones, 79% being singletons. The TCR was taken from a woman in her forties in good health. Some clones in this sample may be carry-over from other donors' samples. The sample consisted of PBMCs. The chain uses TRBV4-3 and TRBJ2-1; 10 bases map to TRBD2. The CDR3 coding sequence is TGCGCCAGCAGCCTCGGACTAGCGGTCATGGATGAGCAGTTCTTC. Protein: CASSLGLAVMDEQFF.